The rows below give T cell receptor beta chains drawn from one sample of a study of CXCR3-negative and CXCR3-positive naive CD8 T cells. TCRdb re-called the 5' RACE reads; every CDR3 protein appears as one record, without DNA. This specimen shows under 85,000 distinct CDR3 sequences; the ten leading clones hold 1.6%. Source material: naive CXCR3- CD8+ T cells from blood. The receptors were gathered from a human donor in good health. Some clones in this sample may be carry-over from other donors' samples. Each CDR3 is given with its conserved first and last residue.

J gene: TRBJ1-1; V gene: TRBV28; CDR3 protein: CASGPRGTGTEAFF
J gene: TRBJ2-1; V gene: TRBV12-3/TRBV12-4; CDR3 protein: CASRPTIYNEQFF
J gene: TRBJ2-7; V gene: TRBV11-2; CDR3 protein: CASSPPGLYEQYF
J gene: TRBJ2-7; V gene: TRBV28; CDR3 protein: CASRGPDLSYEQYF
J gene: TRBJ2-1; V gene: TRBV7-9; CDR3 protein: CASTEAVSSYNEQFF
J gene: TRBJ2-7; V gene: TRBV29-1; CDR3 protein: CSVYGGPYEQYF
J gene: TRBJ2-7; V gene: TRBV24-1; CDR3 protein: CATSDPGQGPEQYF
J gene: TRBJ1-2; V gene: TRBV7-6; CDR3 protein: CASSLAVQPNYGYTF
J gene: TRBJ2-5; V gene: TRBV2; CDR3 protein: CASSDPFVETQYF
J gene: TRBJ2-7; V gene: TRBV5-1; CDR3 protein: CASSLARTSGTYEQYF
J gene: TRBJ2-1; V gene: TRBV6-2/TRBV6-3; CDR3 protein: CASSVGRSEQFF
J gene: TRBJ1-3; V gene: TRBV7-9; CDR3 protein: CASSLEGREAGNTIYF
J gene: TRBJ1-1; V gene: TRBV12-3/TRBV12-4; CDR3 protein: CASSPGEDTEAFF
J gene: TRBJ2-1; V gene: TRBV5-1; CDR3 protein: CASSLEPTSGSGNEQFF
J gene: TRBJ2-5; V gene: TRBV5-1; CDR3 protein: CASSLPNDAEQETQYF
J gene: TRBJ2-1; V gene: TRBV5-6; CDR3 protein: CASSADLRGANPTYNEQFF
J gene: TRBJ2-1; V gene: TRBV28; CDR3 protein: CASSPGLAGTGEQFF
J gene: TRBJ2-1; V gene: TRBV5-1; CDR3 protein: CASSLASGGLAFF
J gene: TRBJ2-2; V gene: TRBV29-1; CDR3 protein: CSVALGFPGELFF
J gene: TRBJ1-6; V gene: TRBV4-3; CDR3 protein: CASSQDFPITINSNNSPLHF
J gene: TRBJ2-1; V gene: TRBV7-6; CDR3 protein: CASSSRSGGAPNEQFF
J gene: TRBJ2-1; V gene: TRBV7-2; CDR3 protein: CATKGGSNRVKIHEQFF
J gene: TRBJ2-5; V gene: TRBV6-5; CDR3 protein: CASSYGAGGEQETQYF
J gene: TRBJ2-1; V gene: TRBV29-1; CDR3 protein: CSVERLAGGLSYNEQFF
J gene: TRBJ2-3; V gene: TRBV20-1; CDR3 protein: CSARGFTVASGEADTQYF
J gene: TRBJ2-2; V gene: TRBV20-1; CDR3 protein: CSAGTGGPNTGELFF
J gene: TRBJ1-1; V gene: TRBV7-9; CDR3 protein: CASSGTGLPLSEAFF
J gene: TRBJ2-3; V gene: TRBV6-1; CDR3 protein: CASTPGLAGGSTDTQYF
J gene: TRBJ2-7; V gene: TRBV5-4; CDR3 protein: CASSNGIREEQYF
J gene: TRBJ2-1; V gene: TRBV7-9; CDR3 protein: CASSTEGPREPSHGGNEQFF
J gene: TRBJ2-7; V gene: TRBV11-2; CDR3 protein: CASSPPGRGYEQYF
J gene: TRBJ2-1; V gene: TRBV15; CDR3 protein: CATSRRTGDEQFF